This T cell receptor (beta chain) was sequenced during a study of T-cell reconstitution after alpha-beta-depleted transplantation in children (dated by TCRdb to about 2016). For the study in its entirety: Using TCR repertoire profiling, the study quantitatively followed how T-cell immune reconstitution unfolded in children after TCRalphabeta/CD19-depleted allogeneic hematopoietic cell transplantation. Study-wide conclusions, independent of this receptor: The high TCRbeta diversity at day 60 in some patients was ascribed to recipient T cells and intrathymic progenitors that had survived conditioning. About two months after transplant, the apparently early recovery of alphabetaT-cell counts reportedly depended on just several hundred clones that had expanded rapidly and came from non-depleted graft cells. Hyperexpanded clone frequencies declined over subsequent months; after one year, T-cell counts and TCRbeta diversity were mostly attributed to newly produced T cells.

This specimen's treatment or condition label, per the study, means: allogeneic hematopoietic cell transplantation with graft depleted of TCRalphabeta T cells and CD19 B cells. Transplant recipients were children who received TCRalphabeta/CD19-depleted allogeneic hematopoietic cell grafts. The CDR3 spans 17 residues, from the cysteine through the phenylalanine. The CDR3 DNA has 51 bases and is translated from base 1. CDR1 KGHDR and CDR2 SFDVKD were looked up in the germline V gene. V and J are truncated by 4 bases and 4 bases respectively, leaving an intervening sequence of 18 bases. The library came from PCR. Sequencing relied on an Illumina HiSeq 2500. TCR library preparation used molecular barcoding, with unique molecular identifiers applied to normalize quantification of the TCRbeta repertoire. TCRdb reran the public reads through fastp at Q25 and MiXCR, keeping productive beta chains. Here each entry gathers all rows of one CDR3 protein and keeps the most common genes and DNA. The sample table lists under 75,000 distinct CDR3 sequences, approximately 11% of them with a count of one. The biggest ten clones account for roughly an eighth of the sample.

This clonotype was observed many times. No cognate antigen has been identified for it. Nothing much larger sits one base from this clone, and base qualities are not available. Sequencing was performed on PBMCs, taken before TCRalphabeta/CD19-depleted stem cell transplant. The chain couples TRBV24-1 to TRBJ2-2; the D gene is perhaps TRBD1, from 5 matching bases. This sequence was found in a boy aged 5-17 years with acute myeloid leukemia, due to receive a stem cell transplant. The nucleotide sequence reads as follows: TGTGCCACCAGTGACTTTGCGATGGGGCGCGCCACCGGGGAGCTGTTTTTT. It translates as CATSDFAMGRATGELFF.